This TCR beta chain was obtained from a study of cytomegalovirus exposure and HLA in healthy donors. Notes on this clone: Antigen specificity is unknown.

A multiplex PCR was run with 60 Vbeta primers and 13 Jbeta primers. Some clones are missing from TCRdb's copy, which holds only in-frame ones; the method was immunoSEQ multiplex PCR. The table lists 55,000 to 70,000 clones, roughly 84% of them singletons. The CDR3 sequence is 14 residues long. Germline V CDR1 and CDR2: LNHNV, YYDKDF (reference sequence). Trimming pared 1 base from V and 7 bases from J, leaving 10 bases between. Points from the study as a whole: Rare TCR sequences dominated, though some public TCRs recurred in many donors. Some TCR beta chains (over 150 of them) were listed as cytomegalovirus-associated.

The study did not record CMV serostatus for this donor. The sample was PBMCs. The source of this sequence is a human donor in good health. This chain links TRBV15 with TRBJ1-4; D is unresolved. The CDR3: CATSRAARLEKLFF. For the CDR3, the DNA is TGTGCCACCAGCAGAGCTGCGCGTCTTGAAAAACTGTTTTTT.